This section outlines one T cell receptor (beta chain) sequence together with its context. What it recognizes is unknown. This entry comes from a study of cytomegalovirus exposure and HLA in healthy donors. Study background: From about 180 million T cells, an earlier analysis saw approximately 110 million unique TCR beta sequences.

PCR employed 60 Vbeta and 13 Jbeta primers. Measured with immunoSEQ multiplex PCR; TCRdb has only the in-frame clones, and not every one. The data hold 100,000 to 150,000 clones, with approximately 17% observed a single time. Study observations and caveats: It emerged from a later analysis that several of the most significant clusters appeared to be linked to common viral pathogens. Owing to their indistinguishability, certain V segments, notably TRBV6-2 and TRBV6-3, were excluded. Reported findings show TCR beta sequences accurately forecast HLA-A and HLA-B alleles in most subjects.

The CDR3 extends over 14 amino acids. The V gene lost 5 bases and the J gene lost 0 bases, with 10 bases spanning the gap. Per germline, CDR1 SGHAT and CDR2 FQNNGV. This chain connects TRBV11-2 to TRBJ1-2; D is uncertain. What was sequenced was PBMCs. The receptor comes from a female donor in good health and CMV-seropositive. CDR3 sequence reads: CASSRRQPNYGYTF. In nucleotides, the CDR3 is TGTGCCAGCAGCCGCCGACAACCTAACTATGGCTACACCTTC.